One and the same sample provided the 32 T cell receptor beta chains below, sequenced in a study of blood T cell repertoires in COVID-19. TCRdb keeps only in-frame clones here, not all; method: immunoSEQ multiplex PCR. Of about 260,000 clones in the sample, roughly 90% were seen once. Sequencing was performed on peripheral blood. The receptors come from a man aged 60 to 75 who had recovered from COVID-19.

The V and J genes are TRBV6-4 and TRBJ2-3, with a tentative D call TRBD2 (6 bases). The CDR3 length is 14 residues. CDR1 is MRHNA, CDR2 SNTAGT, per germline. The V end lost 4 bases, the J end lost 2 bases, and 10 bases lay between the germline ends. The CDR3 loop reads CASSVGLYTDTQYF. CDR3 nucleotide sequence: TGTGCCAGCAGTGTGGGACTTTACACAGATACGCAGTATTTT.

The gene calls are TRBV24-1 and TRBJ2-1; 8 bases align to TRBD2. Per germline, CDR1 KGHDR and CDR2 SFDVKD. The CDR3 length is 13 residues. The trim removed 9 bases at V and 5 bases at J, leaving 5 bases unmatched. The CDR3 is CATAGGNNNEQFF. CDR3 bases: TGTGCCACCGCGGGGGGCAACAACAATGAGCAGTTCTTC.

V and J are TRBV5-4 and TRBJ2-5; 15 bases align to TRBD2. The germline CDR1 and CDR2 sequences are SGHNT and YYREEE (reference sequence). This CDR3 contains 16 residues. Unmatched junction bases numbered 6, after V lost 4 bases and J lost 5 bases. The CDR3 reads CASSPGTSGGLETQYF. CDR3 bases: TGTGCCAGCAGCCCCGGGACTAGCGGGGGGCTCGAGACCCAGTACTTC.

This clone has only a few counts. The V call is TRBV20-1, the J call TRBJ2-1; the match to TRBD1 covers 9 bases. Germline CDR1 reads DFQATT; CDR2 reads SNEGSKA (reference sequence). The CDR3 consists of 11 residues. Losses at the gene ends were 6 bases for V and 7 bases for J; bases not matched to a gene: 1. DNA for the CDR3: TGCAGTGCAGGGACAGGGAATGAGCAGTTCTTC. Residues: CSAGTGNEQFF.

Points on this clone: The sample carries other DNA sequences with the same CDR3. This sequence joins TRBV5-8 and TRBJ2-3; possible D gene TRBD2, 5 bases. This CDR3 spans 13 amino acids. In germline, CDR1 is SGHTS, CDR2 YDEGEE. Trimming stripped 0 bases from V and 5 bases from J, with 7 bases between. The DNA of the CDR3 is TGTGCCAGCAGCTTGGCTGGAGGAGATACGCAGTATTTT. Protein: CASSLAGGDTQYF.

This sequence joins TRBV5-1 and TRBJ1-4, with 7 bases lining up with TRBD1. CDR1 and CDR2 from the germline V gene are SGHRS and YFSETQ. The CDR3 contains 15 residues. After removal of 3 bases from V and 7 bases from J, the junction contained 9 bases not matched to a gene. The CDR3 protein is CASSSGQVVGEKLFF. CDR3 bases: TGCGCCAGCAGCTCCGGACAGGTGGTGGGTGAAAAACTGTTTTTT.

The chain joins TRBV9 to TRBJ1-1; D gene ambiguous. Between the trimmed V and J ends, which lost 4 bases and 4 bases, there was a span of 8 bases. This CDR3 spans 12 amino acids. Germline CDR1 reads SGDLS; CDR2 reads YYNGEE. The CDR3 here is CASSPVSTEAFF. In DNA, the CDR3 is TGTGCCAGCAGCCCTGTTTCCACTGAAGCTTTCTTT.

This clone has just a few counts. J is TRBJ2-1 and V is TRBV7-8, with a tentative D call TRBD1 (5 bases). Germline V gene sequence: CDR1 SGHVS, CDR2 FQNEAQ. Trimming took 4 bases from V and 0 from J, leaving 10 bases between them. This CDR3 has 15 residues. This chain's CDR3 is CASSYDRSSYNEQFF. The CDR3 DNA follows: TGTGCCAGCAGCTATGACAGAAGCTCCTACAATGAGCAGTTCTTC. Supplemented by reference TRBV7-8 and TRBJ2-1, the full variable domain reads GAGVSQSPRYKVAKRGQDVALRCDPISGHVSLFWYQQALGQGPEFLTYFQNEAQLDKSGLPSDRFFAERPEGSVSTLKIQRTQQEDSAVYLCASSYDRSSYNEQFFGPGTRLTVL.

J is TRBJ1-1 and V is TRBV5-1; D may be TRBD1 (6 bases). The CDR3 totals 14 residues. Trimming took off 1 base at V and 4 bases at J, with 11 bases between the two ends. Germline assignment: CDR1 SGHRS and CDR2 YFSETQ. CDR3 protein: CASSLSGQSTEAFF. The CDR3 DNA reads TGCGCCAGCAGCTTGTCCGGACAGAGCACTGAAGCTTTCTTT. Drawing the rest from reference TRBV5-1 and TRBJ1-1, the complete variable domain is KAGVTQTPRYLIKTRGQQVTLSCSPISGHRSVSWYQQTPGQGLQFLFEYFSETQRNKGNFPGRFSGRQFSNSRSEMNVSTLELGDSALYLCASSLSGQSTEAFFGQGTRLTVV.

The chain uses TRBV21-1 and TRBJ2-7; the DNA was not used to check the table's D call, TRBD2. TRBV21-1 is termed a pseudogene. The CDR3 sequence is 18 residues long. CDR3 bases: TGTGCCAGCAGCAAAGTGGTAGAAGGGCGGGGGGATGAGTACGAGCAGTACTTC. This sequence encodes CASSKVVEGRGDEYEQYF.

The chain couples TRBV5-5 to TRBJ2-7; D not certain. CDR1 SGHKS and CDR2 YYEKEE come from the germline V gene (reference sequence). The V gene lost 2 bases and the J gene lost 3 bases, with 9 bases spanning the gap. CDR3 length equals 13 residues. CDR3 in amino acids: CASSLELLYEQYF. The DNA for the CDR3 is TGTGCCAGCAGCTTAGAACTTCTCTACGAGCAGTACTTC.

The chain uses TRBV4-2 and TRBJ2-7; 9 bases map to TRBD2. The V gene's germline CDR1 is LGHNA and CDR2 YNFKEQ. This CDR3 contains 16 residues. The junction had 13 bases not matched to a gene; V was cut back by 4 bases and J by 6 bases. The DNA for the CDR3 is TGTGCCAGCAGCCCCCAGATGGGGCGGGGGGGCCCCGAGCAGTACTTC. Its translation: CASSPQMGRGGPEQYF.

The chain is built from TRBV19 and TRBJ2-3; 9 bases align to TRBD2. Trimming cost V 6 bases and J 9 bases; bases outside gene matches: 10. CDR3 length: 14 residues. CDR1 LNHDA and CDR2 SQIVND come from the germline V gene (reference sequence). The CDR3 DNA is TGTGCCAGTAGATCTAGCGGGGCCGGGGGGACGCAGTATTTT. Translated: CASRSSGAGGTQYF. The full variable domain, rest sourced from reference TRBV19 and TRBJ2-3, is DGGITQSPKYLFRKEGQNVTLSCEQNLNHDAMYWYRQDPGQGLRLIYYSQIVNDFQKGDIAEGYSVSREKKESFPLTVTSAQKNPTAFYLCASRSSGAGGTQYFGPGTRLTVL.

The rearrangement links TRBV3-1 (or the pseudogene TRBV3-2) to TRBJ1-1; D possibly corresponds to TRBD1 (6 bases). The V gene's germline CDR1 is LGHDT and CDR2 YNNKEL (reference sequence). Trimming shortened V by 2 bases and J by 0 bases, and 16 bases separated the two germline ends. The CDR3 runs 17 residues. The CDR3 loop is CASSQIGGPRLNTEAFF. The CDR3 DNA reads as TGTGCCAGCAGCCAAATCGGGGGGCCGAGATTGAACACTGAAGCTTTCTTT.

This clone appeared once. The chain combines TRBV30 with TRBJ2-3; 13 bases match TRBD2. CDR1 and CDR2 (germline): GTSNPN, SVGIG (reference sequence). The V and J ends lost 2 bases and 1 base, in that order; junction bases with no gene match: 3. The CDR3 runs to 16 residues. The CDR3 loop is CAWSLGTSGGTDTQYF. The CDR3 DNA is TGTGCCTGGAGTTTAGGGACTAGCGGGGGCACAGATACGCAGTATTTT.

There are a few counts of this clone. V usage is TRBV7-6 and J usage is TRBJ2-1; D perhaps matches TRBD2 (5 bases). The CDR3 consists of 15 residues. The V and J ends lost 1 base and 4 bases respectively, with 11 bases between them. CDR1 is SGHVS and CDR2 is FNYEAQ in the germline V gene. Here the CDR3 DNA reads TGTGCCAGCAGCTTAGAAGCGGCAGTTTACAATGAGCAGTTCTTC. Its translation is CASSLEAAVYNEQFF.

The count of this clone is one. V and J are TRBV27 and TRBJ2-7, with unresolved D. From germline, CDR1 is MNHEY and CDR2 SMNVEV (reference sequence). This CDR3 is 13 amino acids long. Between the trimmed V and J ends, which lost 0 bases and 6 bases, there was a span of 9 bases. Here the CDR3 reads CASSLSLRSEQYF. DNA of the CDR3: TGTGCCAGCAGTTTATCGCTGCGTTCCGAGCAGTACTTC.

This clone was found once. V gene TRBV6-5 combines with J gene TRBJ2-1, with 8 nucleotides matching TRBD2. V shed 9 bases and J 6 bases; nucleotides not matched to a gene: 13. The CDR3 is 15 residues long. Germline CDR1 reads MNHEY; CDR2 reads SVGAGI. The CDR3 nucleotides read TGTGCCAGTGTCTGGGGCGGGGGGAATCGCAATGAGCAGTTCTTC. Residues: CASVWGGGNRNEQFF.

V and J are TRBV12-3 or TRBV12-4 and TRBJ1-2, with D uncertain. Trimming pared 5 bases from V and 7 bases from J, leaving 14 bases between. The CDR3 extends over 13 amino acids. The CDR3 is CASSRGGTSGYTF. The CDR3 DNA reads as TGTGCCAGCAGTCGGGGAGGAACTAGTGGCTACACCTTC.

This chain links TRBV24-1 with TRBJ2-7, with TRBD1 as a possible D gene (7 bases). Germline lookup yields CDR1 KGHDR and CDR2 SFDVKD. The CDR3 extends over 12 amino acids. The CDR3: CAVGGQTYEQYF. CDR3 nucleotide sequence: TGTGCGGTCGGGGGACAGACCTACGAGCAGTACTTC.

This clone showed up just a few times. Sequence at one end of the junction differs from germline and may be a read error. V is TRBV7-7 and J is TRBJ1-3, with a tentative D call TRBD1 (6 bases). Germline values: CDR1 SSHAT, CDR2 FNYEAQ (reference sequence). CDR3 length equals 15 residues. The CDR3 region has the DNA TGTGCTAGCAGCTTAGACAGGAGCTCTGGAAACACCATATATTTT. This translates into CASSLDRSSGNTIYF.

The V gene is TRBV9, the J gene TRBJ1-1, with no clear D. V was pared by 7 bases and J by 1 base, with 8 bases between. Germline loops: CDR1 SGDLS, CDR2 YYNGEE. This CDR3 is 12 amino acids long. Here the CDR3 reads CASHRQNTEAFF. The CDR3 nucleotides read TGTGCCAGCCACAGACAGAACACTGAAGCTTTCTTT.

This clone showed up just once. DNA of the CDR3: TGTGCCAGCAGTTACTCCGGACGGGACTACGAGCAGTACTTC. It encodes CASSYSGRDYEQYF. V gene TRBV6-2 or TRBV6-3 combines with J gene TRBJ2-7; possible D gene TRBD2, 5 bases. Germline loops: CDR1 MNHEY, CDR2 SVGEGT. Trimming cost V 0 bases and J 3 bases, with 9 bases left between them. The CDR3 extends over 14 amino acids.

The chain carries TRBV13 and TRBJ1-4; possible D gene TRBD1, 5 bases. V was cut by 5 bases and J by 3 bases, with 13 bases left in between. Germline values: CDR1 PRHDT, CDR2 FYEKMQ (reference sequence). This CDR3 region has 15 residues. This CDR3 is CASSLYRPSNEKLFF. The DNA of the CDR3 is TGTGCCAGCAGCCTCTACAGGCCCTCTAATGAAAAACTGTTTTTT.

This clone was detected a few times. The V call is TRBV6-5, the J call TRBJ1-5; 9 bases fit TRBD1. There are 14 residues in the CDR3. With 6 bases clipped from V and 4 bases from J, the junction kept 4 bases outside the gene matches. Germline V gene data show CDR1 as MNHEY and CDR2 as SVGAGI. The CDR3 is CASRRTGANQPQHF. The CDR3 DNA is TGTGCCAGCAGACGGACAGGGGCAAATCAGCCCCAGCATTTT.

This chain links TRBV5-1 with TRBJ2-2, with a tentative D call TRBD1 (6 bases). In germline, CDR1 is SGHRS, CDR2 YFSETQ. The CDR3 runs to 13 residues. V lost 1 base and J lost 7, with 8 bases in between. The CDR3 loop reads CASSLQGIGELFF. The CDR3 coding sequence is TGCGCCAGCAGCTTGCAGGGGATCGGGGAGCTGTTTTTT.

The chain combines TRBV5-1 with TRBJ2-5, with D uncertain. Trimming stripped 5 bases from V and 2 bases from J, with 13 bases between. The CDR3 is 14 amino acids. CDR1 and CDR2 from the germline V gene are SGHRS and YFSETQ. The CDR3 bases are TGCGCCAGCAGACCTTATCAGGTACAAGAGACCCAGTACTTC. Translation gives CASRPYQVQETQYF.

The J gene is TRBJ1-2, the V gene TRBV9, with 8 bases matching TRBD1. The germline gives CDR1 SGDLS, CDR2 YYNGEE. The CDR3 length is 13 residues. Trimming took 7 bases from V and 5 from J; bases not matched to a gene: 7. The CDR3 DNA sequence: TGTGCCAGCCTGGACAGGGAGAGTTATGGCTACACCTTC. Translation gives CASLDRESYGYTF.

The rearrangement uses TRBV15 and TRBJ1-4; D gene ambiguous. Between the trimmed V and J ends, which lost 4 bases and 4 bases, there was a span of 7 bases. The CDR3 runs 13 residues. Germline values: CDR1 LNHNV, CDR2 YYDKDF (reference sequence). For the CDR3, the DNA is TGTGCCACCAGCATCAAGCGTAATGAAAAACTGTTTTTT. This gives the protein CATSIKRNEKLFF.

CDR3: CATSDQGGLNTGELFF. The CDR3 DNA reads as TGTGCCACCAGTGACCAGGGGGGATTAAACACCGGGGAGCTGTTTTTT. V usage is TRBV24-1 and J usage is TRBJ2-2; perhaps TRBD1 as D (7 bases). The V and J ends lost 4 bases and 2 bases respectively, with 13 bases between them. Germline V CDR1 and CDR2: KGHDR, SFDVKD. This CDR3 is built from 16 residues.

The chain links TRBV5-6 to TRBJ2-1; 9 bases map to TRBD1. J lost 8 bases, V lost 1 base, and 16 bases had no gene match. This CDR3 comprises 18 residues. The V gene's germline CDR1 is SGHDT and CDR2 YYEEEE. CDR3 sequence (DNA): TGTGCCAGCAGCTTGCCCACCGGGACAGGGCCCCTTGACGATGAGCAGTTCTTC. Translating gives CASSLPTGTGPLDDEQFF.

V usage is TRBV2 and J usage is TRBJ1-3; tentative D call: TRBD1 (5 bases). Germline CDR1 is SNHLY and CDR2 is FYNNEI. CDR3 size: 17 residues. V shed 3 bases and J shed 1 base, with 16 bases lying between them. This CDR3 is CASSEGGIVGSGNTIYF. DNA of the CDR3: TGTGCCAGCAGTGAGGGGGGGATTGTGGGTTCTGGAAACACCATATATTTT.